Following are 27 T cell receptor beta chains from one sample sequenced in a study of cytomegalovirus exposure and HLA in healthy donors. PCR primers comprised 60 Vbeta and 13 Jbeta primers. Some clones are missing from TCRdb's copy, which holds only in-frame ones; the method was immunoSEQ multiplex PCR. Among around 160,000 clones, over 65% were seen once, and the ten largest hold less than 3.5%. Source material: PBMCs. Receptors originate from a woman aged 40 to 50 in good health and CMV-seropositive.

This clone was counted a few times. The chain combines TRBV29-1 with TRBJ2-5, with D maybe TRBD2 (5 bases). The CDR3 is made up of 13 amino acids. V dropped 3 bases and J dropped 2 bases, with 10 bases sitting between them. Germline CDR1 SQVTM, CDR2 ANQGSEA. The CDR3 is CSVEGRTQETQYF. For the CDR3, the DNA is TGCAGCGTTGAGGGAAGGACTCAAGAGACCCAGTACTTC.

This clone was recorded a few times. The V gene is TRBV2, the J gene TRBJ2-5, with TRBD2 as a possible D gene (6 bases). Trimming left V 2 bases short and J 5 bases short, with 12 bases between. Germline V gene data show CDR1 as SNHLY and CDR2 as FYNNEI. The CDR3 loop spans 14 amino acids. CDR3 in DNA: TGTGCCAGCAGTGAACTGTCGCTAGCGGAGACCCAGTACTTC. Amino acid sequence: CASSELSLAETQYF.

CDR3 coding DNA: TGTGCCAGCAGCTCAATCAGACAGGGTTGGGTCTCCTACGAGCAGTACTTC. Translating it yields CASSSIRQGWVSYEQYF. The chain combines TRBV5-8 with TRBJ2-7; 7 bases line up with TRBD1. Germline trimming cut 3 bases from V and 0 bases from J; bases unmatched to any gene: 12. The CDR3 length is 17 residues. Germline CDR1 is SGHTS and CDR2 is YDEGEE.

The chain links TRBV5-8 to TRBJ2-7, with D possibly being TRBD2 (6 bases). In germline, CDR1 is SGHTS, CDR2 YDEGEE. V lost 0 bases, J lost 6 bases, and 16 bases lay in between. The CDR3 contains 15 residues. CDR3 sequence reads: CASSLAASGVLEQYF. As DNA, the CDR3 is TGTGCCAGCAGCTTGGCCGCGTCGGGGGTGCTCGAGCAGTACTTC.

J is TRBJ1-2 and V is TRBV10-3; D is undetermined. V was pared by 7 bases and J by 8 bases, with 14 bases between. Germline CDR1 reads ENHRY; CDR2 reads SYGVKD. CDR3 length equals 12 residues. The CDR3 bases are TGTGCCATCATGGAGCAGATGAAAGGCTACACCTTC. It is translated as CAIMEQMKGYTF.

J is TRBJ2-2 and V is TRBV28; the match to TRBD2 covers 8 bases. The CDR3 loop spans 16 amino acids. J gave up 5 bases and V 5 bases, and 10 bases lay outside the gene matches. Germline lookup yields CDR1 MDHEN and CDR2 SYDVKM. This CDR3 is CASSAWTSLETGELFF. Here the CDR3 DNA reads TGTGCCAGCAGTGCCTGGACTAGCCTTGAAACCGGGGAGCTGTTTTTT.

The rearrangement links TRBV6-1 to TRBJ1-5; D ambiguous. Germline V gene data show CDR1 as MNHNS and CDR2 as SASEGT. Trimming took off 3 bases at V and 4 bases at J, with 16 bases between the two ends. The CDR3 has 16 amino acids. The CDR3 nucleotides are TGTGCCAGCAGTGAGGAGGTCGGATCTAGGAATCAGCCCCAGCATTTT. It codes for CASSEEVGSRNQPQHF.

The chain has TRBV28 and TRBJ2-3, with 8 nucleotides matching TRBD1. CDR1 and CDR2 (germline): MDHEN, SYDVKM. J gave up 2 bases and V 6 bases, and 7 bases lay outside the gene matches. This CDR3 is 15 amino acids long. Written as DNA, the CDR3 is TGTGCCAGCAGGCCCGGACAGGGATTCACAGATACGCAGTATTTT. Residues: CASRPGQGFTDTQYF. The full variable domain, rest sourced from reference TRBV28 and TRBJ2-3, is DVKVTQSSRYLVKRTGEKVFLECVQDMDHENMFWYRQDPGLGLRLIYFSYDVKMKEKGDIPEGYSVSREKKERFSLILESASTNQTSMYLCASRPGQGFTDTQYFGPGTRLTVL.

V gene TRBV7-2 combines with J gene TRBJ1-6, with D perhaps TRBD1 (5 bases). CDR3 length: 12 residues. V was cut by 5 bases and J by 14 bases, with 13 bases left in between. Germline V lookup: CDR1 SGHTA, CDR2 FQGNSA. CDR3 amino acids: CASSQGTESLHF. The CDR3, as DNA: TGTGCCAGCAGCCAGGGCACCGAATCCCTCCACTTT.

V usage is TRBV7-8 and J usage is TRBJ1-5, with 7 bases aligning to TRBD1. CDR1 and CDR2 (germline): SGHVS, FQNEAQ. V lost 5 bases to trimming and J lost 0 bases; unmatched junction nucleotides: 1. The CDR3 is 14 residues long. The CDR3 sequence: CASSRQGSNQPQHF. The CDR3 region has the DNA TGTGCCAGCAGCCGACAGGGTAGCAATCAGCCCCAGCATTTT.

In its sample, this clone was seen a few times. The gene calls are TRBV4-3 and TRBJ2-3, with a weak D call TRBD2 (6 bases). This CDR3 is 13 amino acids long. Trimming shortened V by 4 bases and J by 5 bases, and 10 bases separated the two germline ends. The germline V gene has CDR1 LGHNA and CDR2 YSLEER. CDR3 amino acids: CASSPLRGDTQYF. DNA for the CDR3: TGCGCCAGCAGCCCTCTGCGGGGAGATACGCAGTATTTT.

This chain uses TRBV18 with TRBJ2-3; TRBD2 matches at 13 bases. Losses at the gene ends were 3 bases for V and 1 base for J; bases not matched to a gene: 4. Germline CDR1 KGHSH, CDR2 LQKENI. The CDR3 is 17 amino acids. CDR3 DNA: TGTGCCAGCTCACCCGGACTAGCGGGAGTTGGCACAGATACGCAGTATTTT. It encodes CASSPGLAGVGTDTQYF.

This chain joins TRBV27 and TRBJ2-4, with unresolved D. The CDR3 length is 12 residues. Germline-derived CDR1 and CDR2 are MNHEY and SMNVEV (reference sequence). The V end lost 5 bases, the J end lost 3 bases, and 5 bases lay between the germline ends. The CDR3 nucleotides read TGTGCCAGCAGTGGCCTCAAAAACATTCAGTACTTC. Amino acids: CASSGLKNIQYF.

CDR3 sequence: CASSQEEGYTNTEAFF. The CDR3 coding sequence is TGCGCCAGCAGCCAAGAAGAGGGTTATACGAACACTGAAGCTTTCTTT. This chain uses TRBV4-1 with TRBJ1-1; D not certain. Between the trimmed V and J ends, which lost 0 bases and 1 base, there was a span of 12 bases. Per the germline V gene, CDR1 is MGHRA and CDR2 is YSYEKL. The CDR3 is 16 amino acids.

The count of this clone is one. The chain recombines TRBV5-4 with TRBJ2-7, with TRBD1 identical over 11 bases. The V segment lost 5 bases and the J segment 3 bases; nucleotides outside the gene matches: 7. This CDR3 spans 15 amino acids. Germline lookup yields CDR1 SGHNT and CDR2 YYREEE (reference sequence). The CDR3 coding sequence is TGTGCCAGCAGTCCAACCGGGACAGGGGGCTACGAGCAGTACTTC. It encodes CASSPTGTGGYEQYF. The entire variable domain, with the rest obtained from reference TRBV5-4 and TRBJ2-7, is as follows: ETGVTQSPTHLIKTRGQQVTLRCSSQSGHNTVSWYQQALGQGPQFIFQYYREEENGRGNFPPRFSGLQFPNYSSELNVNALELDDSALYLCASSPTGTGGYEQYFGPGTRLTVT.

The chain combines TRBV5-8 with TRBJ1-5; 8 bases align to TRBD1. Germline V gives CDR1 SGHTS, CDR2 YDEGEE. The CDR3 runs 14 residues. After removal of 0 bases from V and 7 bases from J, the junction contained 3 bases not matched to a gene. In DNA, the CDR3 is TGTGCCAGCAGCTTGGACGGGACAGGACAGCCCCAGCATTTT. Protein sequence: CASSLDGTGQPQHF.

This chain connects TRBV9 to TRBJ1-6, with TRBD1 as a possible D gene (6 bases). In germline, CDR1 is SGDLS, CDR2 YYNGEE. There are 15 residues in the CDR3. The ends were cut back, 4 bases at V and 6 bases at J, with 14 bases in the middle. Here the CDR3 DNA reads TGTGCCAGCAGCTTCCCTGGACAGATTAATTCACCCCTCCACTTT. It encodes CASSFPGQINSPLHF.

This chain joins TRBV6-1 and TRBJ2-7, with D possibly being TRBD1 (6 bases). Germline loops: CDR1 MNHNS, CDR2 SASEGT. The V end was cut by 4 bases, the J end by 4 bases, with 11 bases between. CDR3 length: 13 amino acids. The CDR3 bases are TGTGCCAGCAGTGGGGACACGTTTTACGAGCAGTACTTC. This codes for CASSGDTFYEQYF.

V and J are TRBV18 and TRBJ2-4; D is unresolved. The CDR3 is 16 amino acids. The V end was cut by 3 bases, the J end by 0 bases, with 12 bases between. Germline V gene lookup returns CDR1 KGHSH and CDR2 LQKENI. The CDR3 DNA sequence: TGTGCCAGCTCACCTCAGGCACTTCTAGCCAAAAACATTCAGTACTTC. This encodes CASSPQALLAKNIQYF.

CDR3 DNA: TGTGCCAGCAGCCAAGTCGCAGGGGGCGATGAGCAGTTCTTC. Translation gives CASSQVAGGDEQFF. This rearrangement joins TRBV4-2 to TRBJ2-1; 8 nucleotides agree with TRBD1. V gave up 1 base and J gave up 8 bases; unmatched junction bases: 4. Germline V gives CDR1 LGHNA, CDR2 YNFKEQ. This CDR3 has 14 amino acids.

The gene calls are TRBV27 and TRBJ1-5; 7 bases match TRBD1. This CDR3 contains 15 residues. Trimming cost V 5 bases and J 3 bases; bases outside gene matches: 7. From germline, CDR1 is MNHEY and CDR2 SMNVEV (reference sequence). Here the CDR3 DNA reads TGTGCCAGCAGTCCCTTGACAGGGTACAATCAGCCCCAGCATTTT. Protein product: CASSPLTGYNQPQHF.

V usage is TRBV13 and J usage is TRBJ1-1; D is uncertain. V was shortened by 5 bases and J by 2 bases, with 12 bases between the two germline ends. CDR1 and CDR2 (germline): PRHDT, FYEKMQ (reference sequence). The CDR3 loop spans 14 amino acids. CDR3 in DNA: TGTGCCAGCAGCCTGGGCCCCAGTAACACTGAAGCTTTCTTT. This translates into CASSLGPSNTEAFF.

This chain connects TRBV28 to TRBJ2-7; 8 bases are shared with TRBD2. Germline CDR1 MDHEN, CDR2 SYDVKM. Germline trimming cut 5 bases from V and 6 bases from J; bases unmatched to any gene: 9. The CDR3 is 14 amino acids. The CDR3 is CASSLTSGRGEQYF. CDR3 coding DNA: TGTGCCAGCAGTCTCACTAGCGGACGGGGCGAGCAGTACTTC. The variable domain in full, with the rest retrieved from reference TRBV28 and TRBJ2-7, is DVKVTQSSRYLVKRTGEKVFLECVQDMDHENMFWYRQDPGLGLRLIYFSYDVKMKEKGDIPEGYSVSREKKERFSLILESASTNQTSMYLCASSLTSGRGEQYFGPGTRLTVT.

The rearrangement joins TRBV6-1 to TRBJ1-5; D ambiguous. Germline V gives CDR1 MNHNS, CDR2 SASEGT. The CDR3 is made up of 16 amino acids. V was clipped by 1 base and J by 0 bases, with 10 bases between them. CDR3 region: CASSEGWRNSNQPQHF. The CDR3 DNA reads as TGTGCCAGCAGTGAAGGGTGGAGGAATAGCAATCAGCCCCAGCATTTT.

The CDR3 nucleotides read TGTGCCAGCACCCCAAAAGGACTAGCGGGAGGGCTCTCCTACGAGCAGTACTTC. Translation gives CASTPKGLAGGLSYEQYF. The chain employs TRBV28 and TRBJ2-7; TRBD2 aligns across 15 bases. The CDR3 runs to 18 residues. Germline assignment: CDR1 MDHEN and CDR2 SYDVKM. V was pared by 7 bases and J by 0 bases, with 10 bases of the junction left unmatched.

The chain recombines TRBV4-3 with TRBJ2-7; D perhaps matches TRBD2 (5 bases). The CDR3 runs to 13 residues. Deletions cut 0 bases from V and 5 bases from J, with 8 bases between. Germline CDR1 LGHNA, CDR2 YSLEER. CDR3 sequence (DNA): TGCGCCAGCAGCCAAGATCCTAGCAACGAGCAGTACTTC. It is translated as CASSQDPSNEQYF.

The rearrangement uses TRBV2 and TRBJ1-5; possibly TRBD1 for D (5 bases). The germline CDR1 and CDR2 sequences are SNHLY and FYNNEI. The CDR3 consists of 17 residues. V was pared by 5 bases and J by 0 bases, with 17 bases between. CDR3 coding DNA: TGTGCCAGCAGTCGAGAATCGACAGTTTATAGCAATCAGCCCCAGCATTTT. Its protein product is CASSRESTVYSNQPQHF.